A selection of T cell receptor beta chains follows, all from one sample in a study of response to subunit inactivated influenza vaccine. MiXCR was run by TCRdb on the RT-PCR reads, yielding one entry per CDR3 protein. The data show hundreds of thousands of distinct CDR3 sequences, around 11% seen once. Separately, the same data were catalogued under a study of T cells expressing NK-cell markers.

The source was PBMCs from blood, collected on the day of vaccination. The source is a man in his forties or fifties who received an inactivated influenza vaccine. Both conserved end residues are part of each CDR3. D genes are given only for firm matches. The listing skips clone size in some rows; elsewhere it reads once, few, many or a size class.

d_gene,v_gene,abundance,j_gene,CDR3aa,CDR3nt
-,TRBV9,many,TRBJ2-3,CASSVVAGSTDTQYF,TGTGCCAGCAGCGTAGTAGCCGGTAGCACAGATACGCAGTATTTT
-,TRBV29-1,few,TRBJ1-2,CSVESGGRETF,TGCAGCGTTGAATCCGGGGGGCGAGAGACCTTC
-,TRBV12-3/TRBV12-4,many,TRBJ2-5,CASSFLGTTTGETQYF,TGTGCCAGCAGTTTCCTCGGGACAACAACTGGGGAGACCCAGTACTTC
-,TRBV7-3,-,TRBJ2-2,CASSLNLNGELFF,TGTGCCAGCAGCCTCAACCTAAACGGGGAGCTGTTTTTT
TRBD2,TRBV7-9,few,TRBJ2-1,CASRLPAGGPNEQFF,TGTGCCAGCAGACTCCCGGCGGGAGGGCCGAATGAGCAGTTCTTC
-,TRBV5-1,many,TRBJ2-3,CASSLGADTQYF,TGTGCCAGCAGCTTAGGGGCAGATACGCAGTATTTT
-,TRBV7-9,few,TRBJ1-1,CASSQPPGTMNTEAFF,TGTGCCAGCAGCCAACCCCCGGGGACCATGAACACTGAAGCTTTCTTT
-,TRBV10-3,-,TRBJ2-5,CAITRGMGETQYF,TGTGCCATCACTAGGGGGATGGGGGAGACCCAGTACTTC
-,TRBV18,few,TRBJ2-5,CATSGGETQYF,TGTGCCACCTCCGGGGGAGAGACCCAGTACTTC
TRBD2,TRBV10-3,-,TRBJ2-1,CAISSLAGEQFF,TGTGCCATCAGTTCTCTAGCGGGGGAGCAGTTCTTC
-,TRBV2,-,TRBJ2-2,CASSGLQGAGELFF,TGTGCCAGCAGCGGCCTGCAGGGCGCCGGGGAGCTGTTTTTT
-,TRBV20-1,few,TRBJ1-5,CSAQRGGRSNQPQHF,TGCAGTGCTCAAAGGGGGGGCCGGAGCAATCAGCCCCAGCATTTT
TRBD1,TRBV7-2,-,TRBJ2-3,CASSLQGARPDTQYF,TGTGCCAGCAGCCTTCAGGGGGCGAGACCAGATACGCAGTATTTT
-,TRBV27,-,TRBJ2-7,CASSWGRLYEQYF,TGTGCCAGCAGTTGGGGGAGGCTCTACGAGCAGTACTTC
-,TRBV12-2,-,TRBJ2-1,CASRPSAFSSGGEYNEQFF,TGTGCAAGTCGCCCCAGTGCGTTTTCTAGCGGGGGGGAATACAATGAGCAGTTCTTC
-,TRBV4-3,few,TRBJ2-4,CASSQVFQGLAKNIQYF,TGCGCCAGCAGCCAAGTATTCCAGGGGTTAGCCAAAAACATTCAGTACTTC
-,TRBV5-4,few,TRBJ2-1,CASSLPQGSGSYNEQFF,TGTGCCAGCAGCTTGCCTCAGGGGTCGGGATCCTACAATGAGCAGTTCTTC
-,TRBV28,-,TRBJ1-2,CASFTTGYGYTF,TGTGCCAGCTTCACGACAGGCTATGGCTACACCTTC
-,TRBV18,-,TRBJ2-3,CASSPRPSTDTQYF,TGTGCCAGCTCACCACGGCCAAGCACAGATACGCAGTATTTT
TRBD1,TRBV12-3/TRBV12-4,many,TRBJ1-1,CASSYRTGNTEAFF,TGTGCCAGCAGTTACCGGACAGGGAACACTGAAGCTTTCTTT
TRBD1,TRBV20-1,few,TRBJ2-2,CSAFGQGNTGELFF,TGCAGTGCTTTCGGACAGGGGAACACCGGGGAGCTGTTTTTT
-,TRBV5-5,-,TRBJ1-2,CASRNRVQLNYGYTF,TGTGCCAGCAGGAACAGGGTCCAACTTAACTATGGCTACACCTTC
-,TRBV6-1,few,TRBJ2-2,CASSKGRNTGELFF,TGTGCCAGCTCAAAGGGCAGAAACACCGGGGAGCTGTTTTTT
-,TRBV5-6,many,TRBJ2-3,CASGIRGTDTQYF,TGTGCCAGCGGCATCAGGGGAACAGATACGCAGTATTTT
-,TRBV29-1,-,TRBJ2-1,CSVAQSNEQFF,TGCAGCGTTGCTCAGTCAAATGAGCAGTTCTTC
-,TRBV25-1,few,TRBJ2-7,CASRLGDPYEQYF,TGTGCCAGCAGGCTTGGGGACCCCTACGAGCAGTACTTC
-,TRBV5-1,many,TRBJ1-5,CASSPSGVLNQPQHF,TGCGCCAGCAGCCCTTCCGGGGTCCTCAATCAGCCCCAGCATTTT
-,TRBV12-2,-,TRBJ1-2,CASRSRRRETEDGYTF,TGTGCAAGTCGCTCACGGAGGAGGGAGACTGAGGATGGCTACACCTTC
TRBD2,TRBV4-2,-,TRBJ2-5,CADIGRGGPETQYF,TGTGCCGATATAGGGCGGGGGGGCCCCGAGACCCAGTACTTC
-,TRBV5-1,few,TRBJ2-7,CASSPASASYEQYF,TGCGCCAGCAGCCCCGCTAGCGCCTCCTACGAGCAGTACTTC
-,TRBV6-5,-,TRBJ2-1,CASSYSQGSYNEQFF,TGTGCCAGCAGTTATTCCCAGGGGTCCTACAATGAGCAGTTCTTC
TRBD1,TRBV24-1,few,TRBJ2-2,CATSDWTGRDTGELFF,TGTGCCACCAGTGATTGGACAGGGCGGGACACCGGGGAGCTGTTTTTT
TRBD2,TRBV5-1,-,TRBJ2-1,CASSNGLALMSYNEQFF,TGCGCCAGCAGCAACGGACTAGCGCTTATGTCCTACAATGAGCAGTTCTTC
TRBD1,TRBV11-2,few,TRBJ2-7,CASSRMGQAYEQYF,TGTGCCAGCAGCCGTATGGGACAGGCCTACGAGCAGTACTTC
-,TRBV11-2,-,TRBJ2-3,CASSLAARITDTQYF,TGTGCCAGCAGCTTAGCGGCTAGAATCACAGATACGCAGTATTTT
-,TRBV10-3,-,TRBJ2-3,CAIRDRGFNTQYF,TGTGCCATCAGAGATAGGGGTTTCAATACGCAGTATTTT
TRBD2,TRBV20-1,few,TRBJ2-7,CSARGRLAGGYEQYF,TGCAGTGCTAGAGGCAGACTAGCGGGGGGGTACGAGCAGTACTTC
-,TRBV6-2/TRBV6-3,-,TRBJ2-5,CASSYSTDGAQETQYF,TGTGCCAGCAGTTACTCGACCGACGGGGCCCAAGAGACCCAGTACTTC
-,TRBV14,-,TRBJ2-5,CASSQGLRGLRQETQYF,TGTGCCAGCAGCCAAGGCCTGCGGGGTCTCAGACAAGAGACCCAGTACTTC
-,TRBV10-3,few,TRBJ2-6,CAISPGGRYNSGANVLTF,TGTGCCATCAGCCCTGGGGGCCGTTATAATTCTGGGGCCAACGTCCTGACTTTC
-,TRBV4-1,-,TRBJ2-2,CASSQTNQGTGELFF,TGCGCCAGCAGCCAAACGAACCAGGGCACCGGGGAGCTGTTTTTT
-,TRBV3-1,-,TRBJ2-7,CASKQLYVYEQYF,TGTGCCAGCAAACAATTATACGTTTACGAGCAGTACTTC
TRBD1,TRBV12-3/TRBV12-4,many,TRBJ1-2,CATRQGASNYGYTF,TGTGCCACCCGACAGGGGGCAAGTAACTATGGCTACACCTTC
-,TRBV20-1,-,TRBJ1-4,CSAREPKGEKLFF,TGCAGTGCTAGAGAACCCAAGGGAGAAAAACTGTTTTTT
TRBD2,TRBV10-3,-,TRBJ2-7,CAISDLAGGISSYEQYF,TGTGCCATCAGTGATCTAGCGGGAGGCATAAGCTCCTACGAGCAGTACTTC
TRBD1,TRBV5-1,-,TRBJ1-1,CASGTGEAEAFF,TGCGCCAGCGGGACAGGGGAAGCTGAAGCTTTCTTT
-,TRBV29-1,many,TRBJ2-1,CSKIAGTYNEQFF,TGCAGCAAGATCGCGGGAACCTACAATGAGCAGTTCTTC